The 20 T cell receptor beta chains in this list originate from one sample, sequenced in a study of T cells in Graves' hyperthyroidism and ophthalmopathy. Amplified TCR beta CDR3 regions derived from RNA transcripts. During a first-round RT-PCR of the TCR CDR3, the HTBI primer set was used. MiXCR, applied by TCRdb to the multiplex PCR reads, yields one record per CDR3 protein. This sample yields around 200,000 distinct CDR3 sequences, of which about 18% are seen a single time; over 35% belongs to the top ten. Sequenced material: blood. The receptors come from a man between 40 and 49 years old with Graves' hyperthyroidism.

This chain joins TRBV12-3 or TRBV12-4 and TRBJ2-7; 7 positions match TRBD2. With V trimmed by 4 bases and J by 2 bases, 5 bases remained unmatched. The CDR3 contains 14 residues. Here the CDR3 reads CASSSRLAAYEQYF. The CDR3 nucleotides read TGTGCCAGCAGTTCCCGACTAGCCGCCTACGAGCAGTACTTC.

This clonotype was counted between two and nine times. V gene TRBV7-9 combines with J gene TRBJ1-1; unclear D gene. Germline loops: CDR1 SEHNR, CDR2 FQNEAQ (reference sequence). The length of the CDR3 is 13 residues. The V gene lost 4 bases and the J gene lost 5 bases, with 11 bases spanning the gap. CDR3 protein: CASSSGVGTEAFF. Written as DNA, the CDR3 is TGTGCCAGCAGCTCCGGGGTGGGGACTGAAGCTTTCTTT.

This clonotype was seen at least ten times. The chain couples TRBV20-1 to TRBJ2-3; TRBD2 matches 8 bases. With V trimmed by 5 bases and J by 0 bases, 13 bases remained unmatched. The CDR3 has 17 residues. The germline gives CDR1 DFQATT, CDR2 SNEGSKA (reference sequence). CDR3 sequence: CSALGSGGSASTDTQYF. The CDR3 DNA sequence: TGCAGTGCTCTCGGGAGCGGGGGAAGTGCTAGCACAGATACGCAGTATTTT.

This clonotype was recorded many times. The rearrangement links TRBV11-1 to TRBJ2-1, with D uncertain. CDR3 size: 14 residues. With 2 bases removed from V and 3 bases from J, the gap between germline ends came to 8 bases. CDR1 and CDR2 (germline): SGHAT, FQDESV (reference sequence). CDR3 sequence (DNA): TGTGCCAGCAGCTTACGTCCAGGCTACAATGAGCAGTTCTTC. As protein: CASSLRPGYNEQFF.

In its sample, this clonotype was seen many times. The J gene is TRBJ2-5, the V gene TRBV12-5; possible D gene TRBD1, 5 bases. Germline-derived CDR1 and CDR2 are LGHNT and FRNRAP. V was shortened by 1 base and J by 10 bases, with 10 bases between the two germline ends. This CDR3 comprises 12 residues. The CDR3, as DNA: TGTGCTAGTGGTTTGGATGACAGTTTCCAGTACTTC. It is translated as CASGLDDSFQYF.

At least ten counts were recorded for this clonotype. This chain joins TRBV20-1 and TRBJ2-2; 8 bases fit TRBD1. After removal of 4 bases from V and 6 bases from J, the junction contained 7 bases not matched to a gene. The CDR3 has 14 amino acids. Germline values: CDR1 DFQATT, CDR2 SNEGSKA (reference sequence). The CDR3 reads CSAIGQGGAGELFF. DNA for the CDR3: TGCAGTGCTATCGGACAGGGTGGAGCCGGGGAGCTGTTTTTT.

Many counts were recorded for this clonotype. V usage is TRBV12-3 or TRBV12-4 and J usage is TRBJ2-5; 9 nucleotides align to TRBD2. The CDR3 totals 14 residues. V dropped 5 bases and J dropped 2; count of bases not matched to a gene: 3. CDR3 protein: CASSPRGGQETQYF. CDR3 nucleotides: TGTGCCAGCAGTCCGCGGGGGGGTCAAGAGACCCAGTACTTC.

This clonotype was seen at least ten times. The chain is built from TRBV20-1 and TRBJ2-2; a weak D match, TRBD2 (5 bases). The CDR3 spans 14 residues. The germline gives CDR1 DFQATT, CDR2 SNEGSKA (reference sequence). With 5 bases removed from V and 2 bases from J, the gap between germline ends came to 12 bases. The CDR3 DNA reads TGCAGTGCTGCCGGGATAATAAACACCGGGGAGCTGTTTTTT. This encodes CSAAGIINTGELFF.

Many counts were recorded for this clonotype. The chain couples TRBV6-2 or TRBV6-3 to TRBJ2-5; 7 bases fit TRBD1. The CDR3 has 15 residues. CDR1 MNHEY and CDR2 SVGEGT come from the germline V gene. V lost 6 bases to trimming and J lost 4 bases; unmatched junction nucleotides: 11. This chain's CDR3 is CASSQRTGTAETQYF. For the CDR3, the DNA is TGTGCCAGCAGCCAGAGGACAGGCACCGCAGAGACCCAGTACTTC.

This clonotype was seen more than once but under ten times. The J gene is TRBJ1-4, the V gene TRBV14, with D maybe TRBD1 (6 bases). Germline V gene sequence: CDR1 SGHDN, CDR2 FVKESK. Trimming removed 2 bases from V and 8 bases from J, with 12 bases in between. The CDR3 consists of 14 residues. CDR3 nucleotide sequence: TGTGCCAGCAGCCAATTGGGGGGCGAAGAAAAACTGTTTTTT. Translation gives CASSQLGGEEKLFF. Drawing the rest from reference TRBV14 and TRBJ1-4, the complete variable domain is EAGVTQFPSHSVIEKGQTVTLRCDPISGHDNLYWYRRVMGKEIKFLLHFVKESKQDESGMPNNRFLAERTGGTYSTLKVQPAELEDSGVYFCASSQLGGEEKLFFGSGTQLSVL.

This clonotype has ten or more counts. The V gene is TRBV20-1, the J gene TRBJ2-7; 13 nucleotides line up with TRBD2. This CDR3 is 15 amino acids long. Trimming removed 0 bases from V and 3 bases from J; junction bases left unmatched: 2. Germline V CDR1 and CDR2: DFQATT, SNEGSKA (reference sequence). The CDR3 coding sequence is TGCAGTGCTAGAGAAAGGACTAGCGGGGGCTACGAGCAGTACTTC. This codes for CSARERTSGGYEQYF.

This clonotype was counted between two and nine times. The chain links TRBV20-1 to TRBJ2-2; D possibly matches TRBD1 or TRBD2 (5 bases each). V lost 3 bases, J lost 0 bases, and 11 bases lay in between. Germline CDR1 DFQATT, CDR2 SNEGSKA (reference sequence). The CDR3 consists of 15 residues. The CDR3 is CSASKGTANTGELFF. CDR3 bases: TGCAGTGCTAGTAAAGGGACGGCGAACACCGGGGAGCTGTTTTTT.

The J gene is TRBJ1-5, the V gene TRBV30, with D possibly being TRBD1 (5 bases). The V and J ends lost 1 base and 3 bases respectively, with 10 bases between them. The CDR3 totals 14 residues. Germline V gene sequence: CDR1 GTSNPN, CDR2 SVGIG (reference sequence). CDR3 nucleotides: TGTGCCTGGAGTGGGAGGGGAATCAATCAGCCCCAGCATTTT. This translates into CAWSGRGINQPQHF.

J is TRBJ1-2 and V is TRBV20-1, with D maybe TRBD1 (6 bases). The CDR3 is made up of 16 amino acids. V gave up 5 bases and J gave up 5 bases, with 24 bases separating them. Germline lookup yields CDR1 DFQATT and CDR2 SNEGSKA (reference sequence). CDR3 loop: CSASTGHPQRRYGYTF. CDR3 coding DNA: TGCAGTGCTTCTACAGGGCATCCCCAAAGACGTTATGGCTACACCTTC.

V gene TRBV7-9 combines with J gene TRBJ1-3; D is perhaps TRBD1 (5 bases). The V gene's germline CDR1 is SEHNR and CDR2 FQNEAQ (reference sequence). The CDR3 spans 16 residues. Trimming took 5 bases from V and 0 from J, leaving 14 bases between them. CDR3 bases: TGTGCCAGCAGCCGACCGGGACGGAGCTCTGGAAACACCATATATTTT. Its translation is CASSRPGRSSGNTIYF.

This clonotype was found a few times. In nucleotides, the CDR3 is TGTGCCAGTAGTATAGTCGGAGGGATGGAGACCCAGTACTTC. Its protein is CASSIVGGMETQYF. This sequence joins TRBV19 and TRBJ2-5; D might be TRBD2 (6 bases). Germline assignment: CDR1 LNHDA and CDR2 SQIVND (reference sequence). This CDR3 is built from 14 residues. The V end lost 1 base, the J end lost 5 bases, and 11 bases lay between the germline ends.

The genes are TRBV19 and TRBJ2-3, with no clear D. In germline, CDR1 is LNHDA, CDR2 SQIVND (reference sequence). CDR3 length: 15 residues. The ends were cut back, 5 bases at V and 2 bases at J, with 14 bases in the middle. This CDR3 reads CASSLNPAATDTQYF. The CDR3 DNA reads TGTGCCAGTAGTTTGAACCCGGCCGCCACAGATACGCAGTATTTT.

Turning to this clonotype: Being one base from a much bigger clone, this may be a read error. The CDR3 sequence: CASSPGFGGMNQPQHF. The CDR3 DNA follows: TGTGCCAGCAGCCCAGGATTCGGAGGGATGAATCAGCCCCAGCATTTT. This chain links TRBV5-5 with TRBJ1-5; D remains ambiguous. Deletions cut 4 bases from V and 4 bases from J, with 18 bases between. This CDR3 has 16 residues. CDR1 is SGHKS and CDR2 is YYEKEE in the germline V gene (reference sequence).

There are many counts of this clonotype. This rearrangement joins TRBV10-3 to TRBJ2-5; 8 bases match TRBD1. Germline loops: CDR1 ENHRY, CDR2 SYGVKD. The CDR3 totals 18 residues. V was clipped by 0 bases and J by 4 bases; unmatched bases: 13. For the CDR3, the DNA is TGTGCCATCAGTGAGTCGATGGTTGGGCAGGGGGCCGGAGAGACCCAGTACTTC. This codes for CAISESMVGQGAGETQYF.

This clonotype was found a few times. The chain recombines TRBV30 with TRBJ2-3; 8 bases align to TRBD1. Germline CDR1 is GTSNPN and CDR2 is SVGIG (reference sequence). V was clipped by 4 bases and J by 0 bases; unmatched bases: 3. The CDR3 totals 14 residues. CDR3 sequence reads: CAWTQGASTDTQYF. DNA for the CDR3: TGTGCCTGGACCCAGGGGGCTAGCACAGATACGCAGTATTTT.